This T cell receptor (beta chain) was documented in a study of T cell repertoires in cytomegalovirus infection. Turning to the study itself: Based on public TCR beta signatures, there were indications of CMV infection and of a matching HLA type.

TCRdb processed the reads anew with MiXCR; each CDR3 protein has one entry. The sample has 100,000 or so distinct CDR3 sequences, around 22% seen once. The V and J ends lost 0 bases and 7 bases respectively, with 9 bases between them. CDR3 length: 13 residues. Per germline, CDR1 MGHRA and CDR2 YSYEKL. The TCR originated in a human donor in good health (CMV status not recorded). Some clones in this sample may be carry-over from other donors' samples. The specimen sequenced was CD8+ T cells from PBMCs. The V and J genes are TRBV4-1 and TRBJ1-1; D unclear. The CDR3 loop reads CASSQDGVIEAFF. The CDR3 nucleotides read TGCGCCAGCAGCCAAGACGGGGTGATTGAAGCTTTCTTT.